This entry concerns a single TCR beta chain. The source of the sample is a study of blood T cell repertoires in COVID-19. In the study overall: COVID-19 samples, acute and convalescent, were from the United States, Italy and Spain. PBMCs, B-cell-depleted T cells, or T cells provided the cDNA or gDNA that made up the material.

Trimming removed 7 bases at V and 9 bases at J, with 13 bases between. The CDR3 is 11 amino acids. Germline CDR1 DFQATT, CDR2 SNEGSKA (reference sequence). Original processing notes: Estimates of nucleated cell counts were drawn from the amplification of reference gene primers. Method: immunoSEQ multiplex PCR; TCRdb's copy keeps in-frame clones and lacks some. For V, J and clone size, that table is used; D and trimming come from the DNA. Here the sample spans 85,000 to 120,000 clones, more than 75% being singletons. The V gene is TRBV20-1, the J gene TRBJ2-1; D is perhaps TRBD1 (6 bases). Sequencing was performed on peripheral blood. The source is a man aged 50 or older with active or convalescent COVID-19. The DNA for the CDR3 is TGCAGTGTCTCACAGGGTGTTGAGCAGTTCTTC. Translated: CSVSQGVEQFF.